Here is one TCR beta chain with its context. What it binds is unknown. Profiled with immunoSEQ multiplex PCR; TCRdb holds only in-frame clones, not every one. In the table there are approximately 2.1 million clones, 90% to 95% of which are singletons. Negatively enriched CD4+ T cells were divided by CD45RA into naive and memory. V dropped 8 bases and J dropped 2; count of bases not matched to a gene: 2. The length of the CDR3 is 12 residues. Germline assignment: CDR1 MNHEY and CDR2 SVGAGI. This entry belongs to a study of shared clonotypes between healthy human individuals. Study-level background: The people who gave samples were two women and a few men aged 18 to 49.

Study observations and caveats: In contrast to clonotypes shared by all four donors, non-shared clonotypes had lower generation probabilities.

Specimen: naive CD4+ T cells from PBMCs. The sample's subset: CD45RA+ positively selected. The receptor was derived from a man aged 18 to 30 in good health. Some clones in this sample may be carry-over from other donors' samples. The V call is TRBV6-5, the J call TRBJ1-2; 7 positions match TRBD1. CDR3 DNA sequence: TGTGCCAGCTCACAGGGGAACTATGGCTACACCTTC. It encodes CASSQGNYGYTF.